One and the same sample provided the 10 T cell receptor beta chains below, sequenced in a study of PD-1 blockade in classical Hodgkin lymphoma. All the patients suffered relapse after autologous stem cell transplantation, and brentuximab vedotin exposure differed. This table comes from immunoSEQ multiplex PCR, and its TCRdb copy is limited to in-frame clones, with some not included. The sample holds around 14,000 clones, roughly 84% seen once. The starting material was peripheral blood mononuclear cells (PBMCs), obtained at baseline. The receptors here all came from a human donor with classical Hodgkin lymphoma.

The rearrangement links TRBV13 to TRBJ1-1, with a tentative D call TRBD1 (5 bases). Germline lookup yields CDR1 PRHDT and CDR2 FYEKMQ (reference sequence). Between the trimmed V and J ends, which lost 5 bases and 3 bases, there was a span of 13 bases. The CDR3 runs to 14 residues. CDR3 coding DNA: TGTGCCAGCAGCGAAATGGGGCCCGACACTGAAGCTTTCTTT. It is translated as CASSEMGPDTEAFF. Using reference TRBV13 and TRBJ1-1 for the parts outside the CDR3, the full variable domain is AAGVIQSPRHLIKEKRETATLKCYPIPRHDTVYWYQQGPGQDPQFLISFYEKMQSDKGSIPDRFSAQQFSDYHSELNMSSLELGDSALYFCASSEMGPDTEAFFGQGTRLTVV.

The chain carries TRBV27 and TRBJ2-2; D is possibly TRBD1 or TRBD2 (5 bases each). Trimming pared 3 bases from V and 4 bases from J, leaving 6 bases between. The CDR3 loop spans 13 amino acids. CDR1 and CDR2 (germline): MNHEY, SMNVEV (reference sequence). For the CDR3, the DNA is TGTGCCAGCAGTTTTGGGGGCACCGGGGAGCTGTTTTTT. The encoded protein is CASSFGGTGELFF.

DNA of the CDR3: TGTGCCATCAGTAACCGGGACAGTGGCTACGAGCAGTACTTC. Its translation is CAISNRDSGYEQYF. The rearrangement links TRBV10-3 to TRBJ2-7; 7 nucleotides align to TRBD1. Per the germline V gene, CDR1 is ENHRY and CDR2 is SYGVKD. This CDR3 spans 14 amino acids. The junction had 7 bases not matched to a gene; V was cut back by 5 bases and J by 3 bases.

The chain couples TRBV4-1 to TRBJ1-2, with D unresolved. Trimming took off 3 bases at V and 4 bases at J, with 12 bases between the two ends. Looked up from germline, CDR1 is MGHRA and CDR2 is YSYEKL. CDR3 length: 14 amino acids. Here the CDR3 reads CASSQDGRSYGYTF. DNA for the CDR3: TGCGCCAGCAGCCAGGACGGACGGAGCTATGGCTACACCTTC.

There are a few counts of this clone. The chain couples TRBV2 to TRBJ1-5; D unclear. Trimming took off 8 bases at V and 7 bases at J, with 15 bases between the two ends. Looked up from germline, CDR1 is SNHLY and CDR2 is FYNNEI. The CDR3 has 13 amino acids. CDR3 in DNA: TGTGCCAGCGAGGGAGGAGGAGGGCAGCCCCAGCATTTT. This gives the protein CASEGGGGQPQHF.

The V gene is TRBV4-1, the J gene TRBJ2-2; D is ambiguous. Between the trimmed V and J ends, which lost 1 base and 4 bases, there was a span of 10 bases. The CDR3 length is 15 residues. Germline CDR1 MGHRA, CDR2 YSYEKL. The CDR3 DNA sequence: TGCGCCAGCAGCCAAGGAGGCTGGATCACCGGGGAGCTGTTTTTT. It translates to CASSQGGWITGELFF.

The chain uses TRBV7-2 and TRBJ1-2; TRBD1 matches 8 bases. This CDR3 is 15 amino acids long. The germline V gene has CDR1 SGHTA and CDR2 FQGNSA. Losses at the gene ends were 4 bases for V and 0 bases for J; bases not matched to a gene: 4. The CDR3: CASSYGQGANYGYTF. In DNA form, the CDR3 reads TGTGCCAGCAGCTACGGACAGGGCGCTAACTATGGCTACACCTTC.

The chain links TRBV4-1 to TRBJ1-1; D call uncertain. Trimming took off 2 bases at V and 0 bases at J, with 13 bases between the two ends. This CDR3 comprises 16 residues. The germline gives CDR1 MGHRA, CDR2 YSYEKL. The CDR3 sequence is CASSQTSNFMNTEAFF. The CDR3, as DNA: TGCGCCAGCAGCCAAACATCGAATTTCATGAACACTGAAGCTTTCTTT.

V usage is TRBV4-3 and J usage is TRBJ2-4, with TRBD1 identical over 7 bases. Germline V gene lookup returns CDR1 LGHNA and CDR2 YSLEER. V dropped 6 bases and J dropped 8; count of bases not matched to a gene: 7. The CDR3 runs to 13 residues. The CDR3 sequence: CASSQYQGDIQYF. For the CDR3, the DNA is TGCGCCAGCAGTCAATATCAGGGGGACATTCAGTACTTC.

The V call is TRBV19, the J call TRBJ1-5, with D tentatively TRBD1 (5 bases). V dropped 5 bases and J dropped 3 bases, with 14 bases sitting between them. The CDR3 runs to 15 residues. In germline, CDR1 is LNHDA, CDR2 SQIVND (reference sequence). The CDR3 here is CASSLGDIYNQPQHF. CDR3 DNA sequence: TGTGCCAGTAGTCTGGGGGATATATACAATCAGCCCCAGCATTTT. Full variable domain (rest looked up from reference TRBV19 and TRBJ1-5): DGGITQSPKYLFRKEGQNVTLSCEQNLNHDAMYWYRQDPGQGLRLIYYSQIVNDFQKGDIAEGYSVSREKKESFPLTVTSAQKNPTAFYLCASSLGDIYNQPQHFGDGTRLSIL.